The clone carrying this TCR beta chain occurred once. Germline CDR1 reads SGHNT; CDR2 reads YYREEE (reference sequence). Germline trimming cut 3 bases from V and 7 bases from J; bases unmatched to any gene: 6. CDR3 size: 15 residues. Repertoires were generated with immunoSEQ multiplex PCR, while TCRdb's copy carries only in-frame clones and drops some. The sample shows some 75,000 clones, 75% to 90% of them seen only once. This specimen belongs to a study of blood T cell repertoires in COVID-19. Overall study: Sites in the United States, Italy and Spain provided acute and convalescent COVID-19 samples.

The receptor comes from a man aged 80 or over with COVID-19, enrolled during active disease. The chain links TRBV5-4 to TRBJ2-1; TRBD1 matches 11 bases. The material sequenced was peripheral blood. CDR3 nucleotide sequence: TGTGCCAGCAGCTGGGGGACAGGGGGGGAGAATGAGCAGTTCTTC. Translating it yields CASSWGTGGENEQFF.